Described below is a single T cell receptor (beta chain) sequence and its context. Its antigen is not identified. The sample originates from a study of cytotoxic CD8 clonotypes in ibrutinib-treated CLL. Depths of 1 in 200,000 to 1 in 1 million T cells were the sequencing target. Using immunoSEQ multiplex PCR, the repertoire was profiled, and TCRdb retains in-frame clones only, with some absent. Here the sample spans around 250,000 clones, under 75% being singletons. Study-level points and caveats: Increased clonality at ibrutinib response gave way to a return toward baseline at progression.

Sample: PBMCs, taken after 24 months of ibrutinib treatment. The source is a human donor with chronic lymphocytic leukemia.

CDR3 coding DNA: TGCAGCGTGGGGACAGGGGGTGGTGGAAACACCATATATTTT. This gives the protein CSVGTGGGGNTIYF. The gene calls are TRBV29-1 and TRBJ1-3; TRBD1 matches at 11 bases. The CDR3 is 14 residues long. V trimming: 6 bases; J trimming: 3 bases; junction bases outside the gene matches: 4. Germline CDR1 reads SQVTM; CDR2 reads ANQGSEA.